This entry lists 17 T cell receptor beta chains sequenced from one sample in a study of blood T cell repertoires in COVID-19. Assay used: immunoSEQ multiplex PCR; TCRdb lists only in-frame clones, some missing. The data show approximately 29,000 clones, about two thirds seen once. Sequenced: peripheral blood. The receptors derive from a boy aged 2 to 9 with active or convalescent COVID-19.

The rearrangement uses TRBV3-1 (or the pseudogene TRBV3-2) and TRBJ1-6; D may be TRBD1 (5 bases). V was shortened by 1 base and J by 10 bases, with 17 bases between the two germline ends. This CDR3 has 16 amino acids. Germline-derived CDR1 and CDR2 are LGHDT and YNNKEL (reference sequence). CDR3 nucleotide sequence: TGTGCCAGCAGCCAAGGGCCCGAGGGGCGGGGGTCACCCCTCCACTTT. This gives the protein CASSQGPEGRGSPLHF.

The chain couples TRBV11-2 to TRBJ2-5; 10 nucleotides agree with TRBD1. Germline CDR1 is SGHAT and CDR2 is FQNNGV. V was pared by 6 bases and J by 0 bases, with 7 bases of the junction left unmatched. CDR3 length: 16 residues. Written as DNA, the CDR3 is TGTGCCAGCAGTTCCGGGACAGGGGTTTACCAAGAGACCCAGTACTTC. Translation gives CASSSGTGVYQETQYF.

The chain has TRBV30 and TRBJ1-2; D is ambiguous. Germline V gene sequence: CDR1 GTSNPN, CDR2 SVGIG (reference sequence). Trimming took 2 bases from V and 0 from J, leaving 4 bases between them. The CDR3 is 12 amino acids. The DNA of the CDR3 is TGTGCCTGGAGTATAACTAACTATGGCTACACCTTC. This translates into CAWSITNYGYTF.

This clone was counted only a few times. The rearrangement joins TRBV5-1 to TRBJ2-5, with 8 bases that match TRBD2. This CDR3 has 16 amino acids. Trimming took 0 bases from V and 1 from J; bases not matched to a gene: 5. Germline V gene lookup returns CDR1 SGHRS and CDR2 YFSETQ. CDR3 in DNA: TGCGCCAGCAGCTTGGTGGCGGGGGGCCCCCAAGAGACCCAGTACTTC. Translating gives CASSLVAGGPQETQYF.

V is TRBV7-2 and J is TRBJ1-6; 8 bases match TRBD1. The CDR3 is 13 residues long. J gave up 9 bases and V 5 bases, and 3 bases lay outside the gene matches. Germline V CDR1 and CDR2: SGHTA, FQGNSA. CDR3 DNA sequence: TGTGCCAGCAGCGCTGGACAGGGTTCACCCCTCCACTTT. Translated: CASSAGQGSPLHF.

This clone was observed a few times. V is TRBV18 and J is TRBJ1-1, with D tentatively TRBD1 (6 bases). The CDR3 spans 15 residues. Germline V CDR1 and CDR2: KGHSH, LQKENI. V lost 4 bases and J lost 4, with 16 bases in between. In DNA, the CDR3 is TGTGCCAGCTCACACAAGGCAGGGGCAGGCACTGAAGCTTTCTTT. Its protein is CASSHKAGAGTEAFF.

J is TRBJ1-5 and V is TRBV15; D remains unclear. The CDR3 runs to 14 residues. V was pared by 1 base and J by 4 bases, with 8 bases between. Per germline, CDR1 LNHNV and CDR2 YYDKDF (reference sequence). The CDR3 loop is CATSRGPENQPQHF. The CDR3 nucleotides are TGTGCCACCAGCAGAGGGCCGGAGAATCAGCCCCAGCATTTT.

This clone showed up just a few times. In DNA, the CDR3 is TGTGCCAGCTCACCAACACAGACCTACGAGCAGTACTTC. Protein: CASSPTQTYEQYF. The chain uses TRBV18 and TRBJ2-7; no clear D gene. The CDR3 runs to 13 residues. CDR1 is KGHSH, CDR2 LQKENI, per germline. V was pared by 2 bases and J by 2 bases, with 7 bases between.

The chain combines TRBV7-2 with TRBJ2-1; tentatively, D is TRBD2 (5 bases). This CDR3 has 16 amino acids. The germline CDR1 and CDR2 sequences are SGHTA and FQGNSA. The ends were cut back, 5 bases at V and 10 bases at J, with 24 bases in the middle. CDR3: CASSPTSGSPVGEQFF. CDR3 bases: TGTGCCAGCAGCCCCACATCTGGGAGCCCCGTGGGGGAGCAGTTCTTC.

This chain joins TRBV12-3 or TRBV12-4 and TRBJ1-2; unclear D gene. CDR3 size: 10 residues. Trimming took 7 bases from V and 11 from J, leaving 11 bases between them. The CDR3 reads CASKQTEYTF. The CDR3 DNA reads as TGTGCCAGCAAACAGACCGAGTACACCTTC.

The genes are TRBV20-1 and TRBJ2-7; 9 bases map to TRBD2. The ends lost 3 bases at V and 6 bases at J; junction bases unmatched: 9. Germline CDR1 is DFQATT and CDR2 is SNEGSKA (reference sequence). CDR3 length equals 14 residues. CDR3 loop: CSASRLAGYREQYF. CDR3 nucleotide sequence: TGCAGTGCTAGTCGCCTAGCGGGATATCGCGAGCAGTACTTC.

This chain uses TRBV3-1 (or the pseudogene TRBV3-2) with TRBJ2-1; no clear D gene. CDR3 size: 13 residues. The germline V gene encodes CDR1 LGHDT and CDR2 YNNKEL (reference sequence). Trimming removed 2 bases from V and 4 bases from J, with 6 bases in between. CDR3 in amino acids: CASSQSVYNEQFF. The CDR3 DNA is TGTGCCAGCAGCCAATCCGTATACAATGAGCAGTTCTTC.

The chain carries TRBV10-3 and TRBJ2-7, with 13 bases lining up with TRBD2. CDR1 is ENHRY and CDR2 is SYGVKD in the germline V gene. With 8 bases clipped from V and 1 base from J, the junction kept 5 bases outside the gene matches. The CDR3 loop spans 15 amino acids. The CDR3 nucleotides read TGTGCCATCCGGACTAGCGGGGGCCGGTCCTACGAGCAGTACTTC. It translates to CAIRTSGGRSYEQYF.

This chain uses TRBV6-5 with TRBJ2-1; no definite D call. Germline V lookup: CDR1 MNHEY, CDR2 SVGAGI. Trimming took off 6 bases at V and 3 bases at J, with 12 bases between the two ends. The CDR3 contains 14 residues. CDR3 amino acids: CASRVVAVYNEQFF. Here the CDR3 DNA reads TGTGCCAGCAGGGTAGTGGCGGTCTACAATGAGCAGTTCTTC.

The CDR3 loop is CASSPEPAGSEQYV. In DNA, the CDR3 is TGTGCCAGCAGTCCCGAACCAGCGGGGAGCGAGCAGTACGTC. The V and J genes are TRBV27 and TRBJ2-7, with 7 bases lining up with TRBD2. V trimming: 5 bases; J trimming: 6 bases; junction bases outside the gene matches: 10. The CDR3 is 14 amino acids. Germline V CDR1 and CDR2: MNHEY, SMNVEV (reference sequence).

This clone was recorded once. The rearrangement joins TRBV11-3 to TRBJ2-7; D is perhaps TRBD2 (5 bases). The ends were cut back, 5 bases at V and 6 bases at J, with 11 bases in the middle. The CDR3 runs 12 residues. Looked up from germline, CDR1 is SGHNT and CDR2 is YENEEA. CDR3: CASSRQGGEQYF. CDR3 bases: TGTGCCAGCAGCCGTCAAGGAGGCGAGCAGTACTTC.

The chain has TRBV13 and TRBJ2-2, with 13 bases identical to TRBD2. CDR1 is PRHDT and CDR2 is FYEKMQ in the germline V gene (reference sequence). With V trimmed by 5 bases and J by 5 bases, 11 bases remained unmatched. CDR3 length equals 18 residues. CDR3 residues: CASSSTGLAGKGTGELFF. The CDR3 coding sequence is TGTGCCAGCAGCAGCACGGGACTAGCGGGGAAAGGAACCGGGGAGCTGTTTTTT.